These 29 T cell receptor beta chains were all obtained from the same sample, sequenced in a study of T cells in localized non-small cell lung cancer. The data were produced by immunoSEQ multiplex PCR, yet TCRdb's version contains in-frame clones alone and is incomplete. The profile shows 33,000 or so clones, more than 65% of them singletons. The starting material was peripheral blood, obtained before any cancer treatment. The receptors shown here come from a male donor older than 55 with stage III squamous cell lung carcinoma.

The V and J genes are TRBV15 and TRBJ2-1; D is unresolved. The CDR3 is 12 residues long. The germline gives CDR1 LNHNV, CDR2 YYDKDF (reference sequence). V was cut by 1 base and J by 10 bases, with 8 bases left in between. CDR3 loop: CATSRARQEQFF. DNA of the CDR3: TGTGCCACCAGCAGAGCTCGACAAGAGCAGTTCTTC. Full variable domain (rest looked up from reference TRBV15 and TRBJ2-1): DAMVIQNPRYQVTQFGKPVTLSCSQTLNHNVMYWYQQKSSQAPKLLFHYYDKDFNNEADTPDNFQSRRPNTSFCFLDIRSPGLGDTAMYLCATSRARQEQFFGPGTRLTVL.

This clone was seen once. Distinct nucleotide sequences in the sample also encode this CDR3. This chain joins TRBV18 and TRBJ2-5; D is possibly TRBD2 (6 bases). Between the trimmed V and J ends, which lost 1 base and 2 bases, there was a span of 17 bases. This CDR3 spans 17 amino acids. Germline CDR1 is KGHSH and CDR2 is LQKENI. The chain's CDR3 is CASSPQELAGRQETQYF. In DNA, the CDR3 is TGTGCCAGCTCACCACAAGAGCTAGCAGGGAGGCAAGAGACCCAGTACTTC.

Only a few counts were recorded for this clone. The V call is TRBV2, the J call TRBJ1-1; D is unresolved. With 3 bases removed from V and 6 bases from J, the gap between germline ends came to 8 bases. CDR1 and CDR2 from the germline V gene are SNHLY and FYNNEI. This CDR3 has 12 amino acids. As DNA, the CDR3 is TGTGCCAGCAGTGAGAGGAGCCCTGAAGCTTTCTTT. This encodes CASSERSPEAFF.

There are a few counts of this clone. The gene calls are TRBV28 and TRBJ2-1; 11 nucleotides line up with TRBD2. CDR1 is MDHEN and CDR2 is SYDVKM in the germline V gene. The CDR3 length is 16 residues. J gave up 5 bases and V 2 bases, and 5 bases lay outside the gene matches. The CDR3: CASSLPEGLADNEQFF. The CDR3 DNA sequence: TGTGCCAGCAGTTTACCGGAGGGACTAGCGGACAATGAGCAGTTCTTC.

This clone was observed once. V usage is TRBV7-2 and J usage is TRBJ1-1; the D gene is possibly TRBD1 (6 bases). V was trimmed by 5 bases and J by 2 bases, leaving 18 bases between them. Per the germline V gene, CDR1 is SGHTA and CDR2 is FQGNSA. This CDR3 is 16 amino acids long. CDR3 region: CASSLMGAGSNTEAFF. CDR3 nucleotide sequence: TGTGCCAGCAGCCTGATGGGGGCAGGGTCAAACACTGAAGCTTTCTTT.

The rearrangement joins TRBV7-9 to TRBJ2-5; D remains unclear. The J call may be in error: the DNA end matches TRBJ2-7 better. Germline CDR1 reads SEHNR; CDR2 reads FQNEAQ (reference sequence). The length of the CDR3 is 11 residues. CDR3 sequence: CASSSYYEQYF. The DNA for the CDR3 is TGTGCCAGCAGTTCTTACTACGAGCAGTACTTC.

The V gene is TRBV19, the J gene TRBJ1-6; possibly TRBD1 for D (5 bases). The CDR3 runs 16 residues. V was pared by 3 bases and J by 7 bases, with 16 bases between. CDR1 and CDR2 from the germline V gene are LNHDA and SQIVND (reference sequence). Here the CDR3 reads CASSIGGTATNSPLHF. CDR3 bases: TGTGCCAGTAGTATCGGGGGGACGGCTACAAATTCACCCCTCCACTTT.

V usage is TRBV6-5 and J usage is TRBJ1-2, with TRBD1 identical over 9 bases. This CDR3 has 15 amino acids. V trimming: 4 bases; J trimming: 4 bases; junction bases outside the gene matches: 7. Germline V gives CDR1 MNHEY, CDR2 SVGAGI. CDR3 coding DNA: TGTGCCAGCAGTTCCCCGACAGGGGGGGTCTATGGCTACACCTTC. Encoded protein: CASSSPTGGVYGYTF.

The V call is TRBV9, the J call TRBJ1-1; TRBD1 agrees at 9 bases. Germline assignment: CDR1 SGDLS and CDR2 YYNGEE. The CDR3 runs to 13 residues. The V gene end was trimmed by 3 bases and the J gene end by 10 bases; junction bases not matched to a gene: 7. The CDR3 coding sequence is TGTGCCAGCAGCGCGGGGGGACAGGGACTAGCTTTCTTT. Protein product: CASSAGGQGLAFF.

This chain uses TRBV5-8 with TRBJ2-1; no definite D call. V was trimmed by 4 bases and J by 8 bases, leaving 13 bases between them. The CDR3 runs 13 residues. Germline CDR1 reads SGHTS; CDR2 reads YDEGEE. This CDR3 reads CASSTLGEHEQFF. For the CDR3, the DNA is TGTGCCAGCAGCACCCTCGGTGAACATGAGCAGTTCTTC.

The rearrangement uses TRBV5-1 and TRBJ2-5; D is possibly TRBD1 (6 bases). Germline values: CDR1 SGHRS, CDR2 YFSETQ. This CDR3 contains 15 residues. V shed 0 bases and J shed 2 bases, with 11 bases lying between them. The CDR3, as DNA: TGCGCCAGCAGCTTGGGAAGGGGGACACAAGAGACCCAGTACTTC. Translated: CASSLGRGTQETQYF.

This chain connects TRBV11-2 to TRBJ1-5; D call uncertain. Trimming pared 0 bases from V and 5 bases from J, leaving 5 bases between. This CDR3 is 13 amino acids long. Germline V gives CDR1 SGHAT, CDR2 FQNNGV. CDR3 sequence (DNA): TGTGCCAGCAGCTTAGACGGGGATCAGCCCCAGCATTTT. Amino acid sequence: CASSLDGDQPQHF.

The genes are TRBV11-2 and TRBJ1-4, with a possible D match to TRBD1 (6 bases). The CDR3 contains 15 residues. In germline, CDR1 is SGHAT, CDR2 FQNNGV. The V end was cut by 5 bases, the J end by 8 bases, with 18 bases between. The CDR3 sequence: CASSQGGWQGEKLFF. For the CDR3, the DNA is TGTGCCAGCAGCCAAGGGGGGTGGCAGGGGGAAAAACTGTTTTTT.

The rearrangement links TRBV6-5 to TRBJ1-1, with 10 bases that match TRBD1. CDR3 length: 12 amino acids. The V segment lost 4 bases and the J segment 11 bases; nucleotides outside the gene matches: 4. Looked up from germline, CDR1 is MNHEY and CDR2 is SVGAGI. The CDR3 sequence is CASSSPGQGAFF. The CDR3 DNA sequence: TGTGCCAGCAGTTCCCCGGGACAGGGGGCTTTCTTT.

This sequence joins TRBV5-1 and TRBJ2-1; D may be TRBD1 (5 bases). The CDR3 is made up of 14 amino acids. V was clipped by 0 bases and J by 3 bases, with 7 bases between them. Germline-derived CDR1 and CDR2 are SGHRS and YFSETQ. In DNA form, the CDR3 reads TGCGCCAGCAGCTTGGGACAGAACTACAATGAGCAGTTCTTC. It is translated as CASSLGQNYNEQFF.

This clone is a singleton in its sample. The V gene is TRBV28, the J gene TRBJ1-1; D is perhaps TRBD1 (5 bases). The V gene lost 1 base and the J gene lost 4 bases, with 13 bases spanning the gap. Germline V gene lookup returns CDR1 MDHEN and CDR2 SYDVKM. The CDR3 sequence is 15 residues long. CDR3 region: CASSLFGQGGTEAFF. CDR3 nucleotides: TGTGCCAGCAGTTTATTCGGGCAGGGAGGCACTGAAGCTTTCTTT. Full variable domain (rest looked up from reference TRBV28 and TRBJ1-1): DVKVTQSSRYLVKRTGEKVFLECVQDMDHENMFWYRQDPGLGLRLIYFSYDVKMKEKGDIPEGYSVSREKKERFSLILESASTNQTSMYLCASSLFGQGGTEAFFGQGTRLTVV.

V gene TRBV7-9 combines with J gene TRBJ2-3; TRBD1 is a possible D gene (6 bases). From germline, CDR1 is SEHNR and CDR2 FQNEAQ (reference sequence). The V gene lost 1 base and the J gene lost 5 bases, with 25 bases spanning the gap. This CDR3 comprises 19 residues. The CDR3 region is CASSLVGRESDRPGDTQYF. The CDR3, as DNA: TGTGCCAGCAGCTTAGTAGGGCGAGAATCGGACAGACCGGGAGATACGCAGTATTTT.

The sample holds one count of this clone. The rearrangement joins TRBV19 to TRBJ2-1, with 7 positions matching TRBD1. This CDR3 has 16 amino acids. Germline V gives CDR1 LNHDA, CDR2 SQIVND (reference sequence). V lost 3 bases to trimming and J lost 7 bases; unmatched junction nucleotides: 12. CDR3 sequence: CASSMGSGGPLNEQFF. The CDR3, as DNA: TGTGCCAGTAGTATGGGGTCAGGGGGTCCGTTGAATGAGCAGTTCTTC.

V is TRBV2 and J is TRBJ1-2; D unresolved. The CDR3 is 15 residues long. Deletions cut 7 bases from V and 0 bases from J, with 15 bases between. The germline V gene has CDR1 SNHLY and CDR2 FYNNEI. CDR3 protein: CASTYGGIANYGYTF. Here the CDR3 DNA reads TGTGCCAGCACCTACGGTGGCATTGCTAACTATGGCTACACCTTC.

The chain recombines TRBV9 with TRBJ1-2; TRBD1 is a possible D gene (6 bases). The CDR3 is 15 residues long. Trimming left V 3 bases short and J 0 bases short, with 12 bases between. Looked up from germline, CDR1 is SGDLS and CDR2 is YYNGEE. The CDR3 loop reads CASSGGGRTNYGYTF. As DNA, the CDR3 is TGTGCCAGCAGCGGTGGGGGCAGGACTAACTATGGCTACACCTTC.

This clone was picked up one time. DNA of the CDR3: TGCGCCAGCAGCCAGGACAGGACCTTCCAAGAGACCCAGTACTTC. It encodes CASSQDRTFQETQYF. The chain recombines TRBV5-1 with TRBJ2-5; TRBD1 matches 7 bases. Germline lookup yields CDR1 SGHRS and CDR2 YFSETQ. The trim removed 4 bases at V and 1 base at J, leaving 7 bases unmatched. This CDR3 has 15 residues.

The chain joins TRBV5-1 to TRBJ2-6; 8 positions match TRBD1. Trimming cost V 4 bases and J 1 base; bases outside gene matches: 7. Germline V gene data show CDR1 as SGHRS and CDR2 as YFSETQ. This CDR3 is 17 amino acids long. CDR3 nucleotides: TGCGCCAGCAGCAGTGACAGGGGCGTATCTGGGGCCAACGTCCTGACTTTC. It is translated as CASSSDRGVSGANVLTF. Looking up the rest from reference TRBV5-1 and TRBJ2-6 gives the full variable domain: KAGVTQTPRYLIKTRGQQVTLSCSPISGHRSVSWYQQTPGQGLQFLFEYFSETQRNKGNFPGRFSGRQFSNSRSEMNVSTLELGDSALYLCASSSDRGVSGANVLTFGAGSRLTVL.

The chain uses TRBV9 and TRBJ1-3; D may be TRBD1 (5 bases). This CDR3 spans 14 amino acids. Germline V CDR1 and CDR2: SGDLS, YYNGEE. V gave up 3 bases and J gave up 4 bases, with 11 bases separating them. CDR3 amino acids: CASSARDRGNTIYF. In DNA form, the CDR3 reads TGTGCCAGCAGCGCTCGGGACCGAGGAAACACCATATATTTT.

The chain couples TRBV30 to TRBJ2-3, with 8 bases fitting TRBD2. Per the germline V gene, CDR1 is GTSNPN and CDR2 is SVGIG (reference sequence). The CDR3 length is 14 residues. The V and J ends lost 3 bases and 1 base, in that order; junction bases with no gene match: 3. The CDR3 sequence: CAWSGLAGTDTQYF. The CDR3 DNA is TGTGCCTGGAGCGGACTAGCAGGCACAGATACGCAGTATTTT.

This clone was counted only a few times. CDR3 DNA: TGTGCCAGCAGCTTTCCGGGAGAACAGCAGTTCTTC. It specifies CASSFPGEQQFF. This chain connects TRBV5-4 to TRBJ2-1; D is possibly TRBD2 (6 bases). There are 12 residues in the CDR3. Trimming cost V 2 bases and J 11 bases, with 11 bases left between them. The germline gives CDR1 SGHNT, CDR2 YYREEE (reference sequence).

The genes are TRBV5-4 and TRBJ1-1; no clear D gene. Looked up from germline, CDR1 is SGHNT and CDR2 is YYREEE (reference sequence). This CDR3 region has 15 residues. Trimming pared 4 bases from V and 4 bases from J, leaving 17 bases between. The CDR3 DNA reads as TGTGCCAGCAGCCCCTTGGGATCCGGGTTCACTGAAGCTTTCTTT. As protein: CASSPLGSGFTEAFF.

V usage is TRBV9 and J usage is TRBJ2-7, with D unresolved. The germline V gene encodes CDR1 SGDLS and CDR2 YYNGEE. Trimming took 4 bases from V and 3 from J, leaving 8 bases between them. This CDR3 is 12 amino acids long. CDR3 protein: CASSSGGYEQYF. CDR3 in DNA: TGTGCCAGCAGCTCAGGTGGCTACGAGCAGTACTTC.

The rearrangement joins TRBV5-4 to TRBJ2-2; TRBD1 agrees at 9 bases. The J segment lost 1 base and the V segment lost 2 bases, leaving 3 bases of the junction unmatched. The CDR3 consists of 16 residues. CDR1 and CDR2 from the germline V gene are SGHNT and YYREEE (reference sequence). For the CDR3, the DNA is TGTGCCAGCAGCTTACAGGGGGCTGGGAACACCGGGGAGCTGTTTTTT. Protein sequence: CASSLQGAGNTGELFF.

This chain connects TRBV6-1 to TRBJ2-7; TRBD1 aligns across 8 bases. Germline CDR1 reads MNHNS; CDR2 reads SASEGT. The V and J ends lost 3 bases and 4 bases, in that order; junction bases with no gene match: 8. The length of the CDR3 is 15 residues. The CDR3 is CASSDRTGRGYEQYF. As DNA, the CDR3 is TGTGCCAGCAGTGATCGGACAGGGAGAGGGTACGAGCAGTACTTC.